The text below deals with one T cell receptor beta chain. This sample also contains other DNA sequences that code for the same CDR3. The repertoire was sequenced with immunoSEQ multiplex PCR; TCRdb's copy has only in-frame clones and lacks some. The table lists about 360,000 clones, 65% to 90% of them singletons, with less than 9% in the top ten. The trim removed 4 bases at V and 2 bases at J, leaving 3 bases unmatched. Per the germline V gene, CDR1 is SGHTA and CDR2 is FQGTGA. The CDR3 contains 14 residues. The data were taken from a study of blood T cell repertoires in COVID-19. The specimen sequenced was peripheral blood. This TCR came from a woman aged 55-70 years with COVID-19, enrolled during active disease. The chain recombines TRBV7-3 with TRBJ2-3; 7 nucleotides match TRBD1. CDR3 sequence reads: CASSSGQTTDTQYF. The CDR3 DNA sequence: TGTGCCAGCAGCTCGGGACAGACCACAGATACGCAGTATTTT.